This T cell receptor beta chain was identified in a study of CD8+ T cells in alopecia areata. For the study at large: Tofacitinib lasted 6 to 18 months, then 6 months off drug.

Sequencing relied on a cDNA template that was reverse transcribed from extracted RNA. The protocol was immunoSEQ multiplex PCR, while the TCRdb copy is restricted to in-frame clones and leaves out a portion. The sample records some 200,000 clones, roughly 40% being singletons. Trimming shortened V by 5 bases and J by 4 bases, and 14 bases separated the two germline ends. Germline CDR1 and CDR2: SEHNR and FQNEAQ (reference sequence). The CDR3 contains 14 residues. As to treatment: oral pan-JAK inhibitor, 5-10 mg twice daily. Points from the study as a whole: For patients receiving tofacitinib, scalp clonality and expanded CD8+ clones among the top 100 significantly decreased. Between patients, shared TCR sequences were less clear than in mice. This was possibly due in part to HLA diversity in the patient population. Among the cells sequenced in scalp samples are also the resident alphabeta T cells of normal skin.

About this clone: What it binds is unknown.

The V call is TRBV7-9, the J call TRBJ1-1; possibly TRBD1 for D (5 bases). The receptor was isolated from a human donor with alopecia areata. Source: CD4+ T cells sorted from blood, taken around week 37, from a patient treated with tofacitinib. The CDR3 nucleotides read TGTGCCAGCAGCCCCCCCAGTGGGGCCACTGAAGCTTTCTTT. Its protein product is CASSPPSGATEAFF. The full variable domain, in which reference TRBV7-9 and TRBJ1-1 provide the parts outside the CDR3, is DTGVSQNPRHKITKRGQNVTFRCDPISEHNRLYWYRQTLGQGPEFLTYFQNEAQLEKSRLLSDRFSAERPKGSFSTLEIQRTEQGDSAMYLCASSPPSGATEAFFGQGTRLTVV.